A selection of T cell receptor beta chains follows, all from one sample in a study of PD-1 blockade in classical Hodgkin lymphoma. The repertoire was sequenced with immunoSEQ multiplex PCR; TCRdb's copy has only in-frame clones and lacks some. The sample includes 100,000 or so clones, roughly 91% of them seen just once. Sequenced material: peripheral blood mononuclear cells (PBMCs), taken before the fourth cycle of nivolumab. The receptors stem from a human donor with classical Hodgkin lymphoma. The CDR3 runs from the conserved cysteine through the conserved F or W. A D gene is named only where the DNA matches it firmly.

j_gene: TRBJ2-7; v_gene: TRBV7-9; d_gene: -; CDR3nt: TGTGCCAGCAGCTTAGTGCCGGGTTCCTACGAGCAGTACTTC; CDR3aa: CASSLVPGSYEQYF
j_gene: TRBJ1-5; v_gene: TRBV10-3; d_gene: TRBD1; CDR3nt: TGTGCCATCTCGCAGGACAGGCCACAGCCCCAGCATTTT; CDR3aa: CAISQDRPQPQHF
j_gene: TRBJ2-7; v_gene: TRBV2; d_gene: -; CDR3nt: TGTGCCAGCCATGAAGGGCGGGGGCTGACCCTCGACGAGCAGTACTTC; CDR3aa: CASHEGRGLTLDEQYF
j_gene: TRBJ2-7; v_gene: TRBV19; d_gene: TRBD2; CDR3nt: TGTGCCAGTACCCCAGGGAGGGGCTACTCCTACGAGCAGTACTTC; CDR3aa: CASTPGRGYSYEQYF
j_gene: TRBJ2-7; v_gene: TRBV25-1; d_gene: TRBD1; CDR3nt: TGTGCCAGCAGCTACGGGGACAGCTCCTACGAGCAGTACTTC; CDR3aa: CASSYGDSSYEQYF
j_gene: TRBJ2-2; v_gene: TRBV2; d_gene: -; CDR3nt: TGTGCCAGCAGGTGGAGACTAAACACCGGGGAGCTGTTTTTT; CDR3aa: CASRWRLNTGELFF
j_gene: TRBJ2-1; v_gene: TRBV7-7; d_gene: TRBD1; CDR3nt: TGTGCTAGCAGCCCGGGACAGGGCGTCTACAATGAGCAGTTCTTC; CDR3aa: CASSPGQGVYNEQFF
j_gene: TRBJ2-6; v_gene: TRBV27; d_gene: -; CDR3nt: TGTGCCAGCAGTGACGACCAGGGGAGCTCTGGGGCCAACGTCCTGACTTTC; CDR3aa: CASSDDQGSSGANVLTF
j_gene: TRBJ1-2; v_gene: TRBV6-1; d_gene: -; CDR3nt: TGTGCCAGCAGCCCGGGACACCGAAGCGACTATGGCTACACCTTC; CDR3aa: CASSPGHRSDYGYTF
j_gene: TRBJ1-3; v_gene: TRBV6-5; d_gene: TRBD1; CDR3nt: TGTGCCAGCAGTTACCTGGGACAGGGGGCAAACACCATATATTTT; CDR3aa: CASSYLGQGANTIYF
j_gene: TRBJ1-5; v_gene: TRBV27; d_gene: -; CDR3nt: TGTGCCAGTTCAGGGTTTATGAATCAGCCCCAGCATTTT; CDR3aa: CASSGFMNQPQHF
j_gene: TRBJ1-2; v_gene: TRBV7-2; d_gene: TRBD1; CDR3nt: TGTGCCAGCAGCTTAGTTAGGACGGCAGGGGGGAGATATGGCTACACCTTC; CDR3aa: CASSLVRTAGGRYGYTF
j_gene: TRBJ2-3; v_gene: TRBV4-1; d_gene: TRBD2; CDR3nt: TGCGCCAGCAGCCAAGTAGCGGGAGGGGGGGATACGCAGTATTTT; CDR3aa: CASSQVAGGGDTQYF
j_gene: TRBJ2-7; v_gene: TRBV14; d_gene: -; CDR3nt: TGTGCCAGCAGCCGAAGACGAAGAGGGGGGGAGCAGTACTTC; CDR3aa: CASSRRRRGGEQYF
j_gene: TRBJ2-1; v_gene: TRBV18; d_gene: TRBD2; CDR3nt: TGTGCCAGCCTGACTAGCGGGAGGGAGCAGTTCTTC; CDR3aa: CASLTSGREQFF
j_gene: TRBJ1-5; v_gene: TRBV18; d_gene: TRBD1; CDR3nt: TGTGCCAGCTCACCAGGGACAGGGGACCAGCCCCAGCATTTT; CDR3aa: CASSPGTGDQPQHF
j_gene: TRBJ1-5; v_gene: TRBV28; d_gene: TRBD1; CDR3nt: TGTGCCAGCAGTCCCACACAGGGGTTCAATCAGCCCCAGCATTTT; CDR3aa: CASSPTQGFNQPQHF
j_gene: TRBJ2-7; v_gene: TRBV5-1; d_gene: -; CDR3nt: TGCGCCAGCAGCTTGACGAATCTCGGGGGGCTCTCCTACGAGCAGTACTTC; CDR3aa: CASSLTNLGGLSYEQYF
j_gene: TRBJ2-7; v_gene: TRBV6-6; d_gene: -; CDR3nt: TGTGCCAGCACCCACGAACGCGGAGTGGGTGAGCAGTACTTC; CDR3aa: CASTHERGVGEQYF
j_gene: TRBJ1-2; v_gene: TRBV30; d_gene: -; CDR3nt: TGTGCCGGGGGCAGGAGCGGCTACACCTTC; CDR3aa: CAGGRSGYTF
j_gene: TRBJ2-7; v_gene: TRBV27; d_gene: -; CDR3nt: TGTGCCAGCAGTTTAGCGACAGGTTCTCCCTACGAGCAGTACTTC; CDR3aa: CASSLATGSPYEQYF